The clone carrying this T cell receptor (beta chain) was seen at least ten times. Its antigen is currently unknown. These data belong to a study of regulatory T cells in long-lasting Graves disease. Study-wide context: Duration of antithyroid drug therapy among newly diagnosed Graves' patients was under 3 months.

Building the TCR beta libraries relied on iRepertoire HTBI primers, and CDR3 regions underwent Arm-PCR. TCRdb reprocessed the multiplex PCR reads via MiXCR and lists one record per CDR3 protein. This repertoire shows about 460,000 distinct CDR3 sequences, 13% to 15% found once; its top ten account for around a sixth. Whole-study results and caveats: Persistent-disease Graves' patients showed less TCR diversity than new cases.

The CDR3 totals 13 residues. The V end lost 6 bases, the J end lost 4 bases, and 12 bases lay between the germline ends. Noted time point: newly diagnosed GD, antithyroid drugs for less than 3 months. From PBMCs, RNA was extracted and then used to make the TCR library. These same records also appear under a second study, on T cells in Graves' hyperthyroidism and ophthalmopathy. That report notes: Subjects aged 18 to 65 presented with newly diagnosed hyperthyroidism of less than 2 months' duration.

The specimen comprised peripheral blood mononuclear cells (PBMCs), sampled at new diagnosis, from a patient treated with antithyroid drugs. The clonotype was recovered from a woman in her forties or fifties with Graves disease. The chain has TRBV12-3 or TRBV12-4 and TRBJ1-2; D is ambiguous. The CDR3 DNA reads TGTGCCAGCAGGGACCCAAATCCCTATGGCTACACCTTC. It specifies CASRDPNPYGYTF.